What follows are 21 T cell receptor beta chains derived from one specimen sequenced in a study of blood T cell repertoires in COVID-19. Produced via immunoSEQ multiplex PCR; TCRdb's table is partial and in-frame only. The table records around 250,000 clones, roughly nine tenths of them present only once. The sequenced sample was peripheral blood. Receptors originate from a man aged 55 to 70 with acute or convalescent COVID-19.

DNA of the CDR3: TGTGCCAGCAGCCCGAGGGAGACCCAGTACTTC. It specifies CASSPRETQYF. The rearrangement uses TRBV6-6 and TRBJ2-5; D remains ambiguous. V lost 6 bases to trimming and J lost 5 bases, with 7 bases between them. The CDR3 contains 11 residues. Germline assignment: CDR1 MNHNY and CDR2 SVGAGI (reference sequence).

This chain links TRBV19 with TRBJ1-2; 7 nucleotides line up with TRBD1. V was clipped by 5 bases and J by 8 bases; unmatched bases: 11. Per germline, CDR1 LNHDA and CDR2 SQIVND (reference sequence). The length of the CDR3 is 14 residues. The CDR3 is CASSLNDRAEGYTF. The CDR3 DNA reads TGTGCCAGTAGTTTGAACGACAGGGCAGAAGGCTACACCTTC.

CDR3 sequence: CAWMDSFDYGYTF. DNA for the CDR3: TGTGCCTGGATGGACAGCTTTGACTATGGCTACACCTTC. The chain is built from TRBV30 and TRBJ1-2; a weak D match, TRBD1 (6 bases). Trimming took off 4 bases at V and 3 bases at J, with 12 bases between the two ends. Germline CDR1 and CDR2: GTSNPN and SVGIG (reference sequence). This CDR3 spans 13 amino acids.

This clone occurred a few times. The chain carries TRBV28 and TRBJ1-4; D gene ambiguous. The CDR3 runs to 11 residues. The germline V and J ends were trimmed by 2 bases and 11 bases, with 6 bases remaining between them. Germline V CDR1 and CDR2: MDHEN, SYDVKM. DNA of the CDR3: TGTGCCAGCAGTTTACGAGAGAAACTGTTTTTT. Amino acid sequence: CASSLREKLFF.

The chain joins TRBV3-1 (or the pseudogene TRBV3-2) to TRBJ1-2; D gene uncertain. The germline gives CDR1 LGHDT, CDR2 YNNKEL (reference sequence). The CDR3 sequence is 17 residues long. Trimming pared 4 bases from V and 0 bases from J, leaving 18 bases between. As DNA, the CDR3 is TGTGCCAGCAGCCCGACTCGAGAGGTCCTTACTAACTATGGCTACACCTTC. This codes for CASSPTREVLTNYGYTF.

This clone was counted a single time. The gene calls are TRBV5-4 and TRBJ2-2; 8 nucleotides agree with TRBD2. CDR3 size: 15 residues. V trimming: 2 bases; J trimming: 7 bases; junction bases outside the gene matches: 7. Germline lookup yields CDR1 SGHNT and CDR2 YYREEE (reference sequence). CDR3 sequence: CASSFIAGLSGELFF. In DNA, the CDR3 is TGTGCCAGCAGCTTCATAGCGGGACTAAGCGGGGAGCTGTTTTTT.

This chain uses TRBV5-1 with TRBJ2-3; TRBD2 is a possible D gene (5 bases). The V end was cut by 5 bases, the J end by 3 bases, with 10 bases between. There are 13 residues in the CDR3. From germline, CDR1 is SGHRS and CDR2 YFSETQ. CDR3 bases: TGCGCCAGCAGGGCGGGCGTGACAGATACGCAGTATTTT. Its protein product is CASRAGVTDTQYF.

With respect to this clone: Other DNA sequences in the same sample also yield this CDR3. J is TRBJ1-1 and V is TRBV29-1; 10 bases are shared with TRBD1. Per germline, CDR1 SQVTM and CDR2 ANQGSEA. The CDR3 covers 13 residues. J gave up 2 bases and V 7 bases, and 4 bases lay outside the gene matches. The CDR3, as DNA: TGCAGCGCCCGGACAGGGGGAAACACTGAAGCTTTCTTT. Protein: CSARTGGNTEAFF.

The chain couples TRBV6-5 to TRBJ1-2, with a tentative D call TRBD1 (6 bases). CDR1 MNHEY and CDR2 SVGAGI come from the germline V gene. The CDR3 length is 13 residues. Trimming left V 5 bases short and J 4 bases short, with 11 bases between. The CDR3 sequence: CASSNGGAYGYTF. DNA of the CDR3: TGTGCCAGCAGTAACGGGGGGGCCTATGGCTACACCTTC.

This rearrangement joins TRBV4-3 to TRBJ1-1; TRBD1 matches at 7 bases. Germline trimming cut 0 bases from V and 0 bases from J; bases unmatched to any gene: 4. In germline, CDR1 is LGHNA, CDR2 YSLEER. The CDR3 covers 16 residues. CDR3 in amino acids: CASSQDQGTVNTEAFF. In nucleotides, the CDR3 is TGCGCCAGCAGCCAAGATCAGGGGACAGTGAACACTGAAGCTTTCTTT.

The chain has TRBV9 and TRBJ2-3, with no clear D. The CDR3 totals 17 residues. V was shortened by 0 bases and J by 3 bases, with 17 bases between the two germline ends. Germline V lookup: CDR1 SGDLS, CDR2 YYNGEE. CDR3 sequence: CASSVESLGKKTDTQYF. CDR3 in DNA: TGTGCCAGCAGCGTAGAATCGCTAGGAAAGAAAACAGATACGCAGTATTTT.

CDR3 protein: CASSPLGGADTQYF. CDR3 nucleotides: TGTGCCAGCTCCCCCCTGGGGGGAGCAGATACGCAGTATTTT. The chain couples TRBV18 to TRBJ2-3; TRBD2 is a possible D gene (6 bases). The CDR3 is made up of 14 amino acids. The germline V gene has CDR1 KGHSH and CDR2 LQKENI. The V end was cut by 6 bases, the J end by 4 bases, with 14 bases between.

The DNA of the CDR3 is TGTGCCAGCACCTTATATGGGGAGAGCACTGAAGCTTTCTTT. It specifies CASTLYGESTEAFF. The chain carries TRBV28 and TRBJ1-1; D gene ambiguous. This CDR3 comprises 14 residues. CDR1 and CDR2 (germline): MDHEN, SYDVKM. V lost 7 bases and J 4 bases, leaving 16 bases between the germline ends.

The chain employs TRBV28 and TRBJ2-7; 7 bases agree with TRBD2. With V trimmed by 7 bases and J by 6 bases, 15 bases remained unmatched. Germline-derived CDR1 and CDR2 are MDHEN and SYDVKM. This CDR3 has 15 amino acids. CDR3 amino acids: CASTSTGWREIEQYF. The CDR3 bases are TGTGCCAGCACGTCCACGGGGTGGCGGGAGATCGAGCAGTACTTC.

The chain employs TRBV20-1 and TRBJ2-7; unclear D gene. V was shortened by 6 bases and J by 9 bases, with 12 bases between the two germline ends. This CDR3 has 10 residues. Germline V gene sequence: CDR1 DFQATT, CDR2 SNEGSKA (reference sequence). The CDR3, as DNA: TGCAGTGCAGGTCGGGTAGCGCAGTACTTC. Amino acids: CSAGRVAQYF.

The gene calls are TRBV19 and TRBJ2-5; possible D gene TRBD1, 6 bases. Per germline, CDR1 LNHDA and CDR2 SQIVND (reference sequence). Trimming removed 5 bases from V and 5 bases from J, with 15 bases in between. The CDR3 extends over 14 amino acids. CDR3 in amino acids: CASSVQGAKETQYF. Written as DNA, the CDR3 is TGTGCCAGTAGTGTACAGGGAGCTAAGGAGACCCAGTACTTC.

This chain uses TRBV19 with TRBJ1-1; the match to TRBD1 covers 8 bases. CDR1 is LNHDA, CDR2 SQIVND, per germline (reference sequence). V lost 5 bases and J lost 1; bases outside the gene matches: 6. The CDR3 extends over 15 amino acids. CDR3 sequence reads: CASSGRTGQNTEAFF. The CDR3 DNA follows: TGTGCCAGTAGTGGCCGGACAGGGCAGAACACTGAAGCTTTCTTT.

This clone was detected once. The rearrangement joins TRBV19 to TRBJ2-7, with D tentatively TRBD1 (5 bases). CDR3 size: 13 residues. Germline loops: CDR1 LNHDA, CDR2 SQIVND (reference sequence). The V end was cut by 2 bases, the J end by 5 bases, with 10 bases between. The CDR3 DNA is TGTGCCAGTAGTATACAGGGTGGCGACGAGCAGTACTTC. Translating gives CASSIQGGDEQYF.

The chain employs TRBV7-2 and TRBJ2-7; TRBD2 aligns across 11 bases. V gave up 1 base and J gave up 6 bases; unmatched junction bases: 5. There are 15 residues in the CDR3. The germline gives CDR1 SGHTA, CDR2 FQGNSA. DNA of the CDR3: TGTGCCAGCAGCTTAGTTTTAGCGGGAGGGGGCGAGCAGTACTTC. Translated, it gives CASSLVLAGGGEQYF. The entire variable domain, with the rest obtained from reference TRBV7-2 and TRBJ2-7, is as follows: GAGVSQSPSNKVTEKGKDVELRCDPISGHTALYWYRQSLGQGLEFLIYFQGNSAPDKSGLPSDRFSAERTGGSVSTLTIQRTQQEDSAVYLCASSLVLAGGGEQYFGPGTRLTVT.

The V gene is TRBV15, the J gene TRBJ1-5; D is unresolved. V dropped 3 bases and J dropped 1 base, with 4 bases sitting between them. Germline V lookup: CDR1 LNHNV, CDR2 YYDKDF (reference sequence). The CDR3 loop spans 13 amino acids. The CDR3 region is CATSSGSNQPQHF. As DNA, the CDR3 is TGTGCCACCAGCAGCGGGAGCAATCAGCCCCAGCATTTT.

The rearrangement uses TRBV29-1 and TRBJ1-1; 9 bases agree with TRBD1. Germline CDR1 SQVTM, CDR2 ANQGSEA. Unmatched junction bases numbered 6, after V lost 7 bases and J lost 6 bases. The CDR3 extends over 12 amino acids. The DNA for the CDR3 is TGCAGCGGTACAGGGGGCGATGCTGAAGCTTTCTTT. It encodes CSGTGGDAEAFF.